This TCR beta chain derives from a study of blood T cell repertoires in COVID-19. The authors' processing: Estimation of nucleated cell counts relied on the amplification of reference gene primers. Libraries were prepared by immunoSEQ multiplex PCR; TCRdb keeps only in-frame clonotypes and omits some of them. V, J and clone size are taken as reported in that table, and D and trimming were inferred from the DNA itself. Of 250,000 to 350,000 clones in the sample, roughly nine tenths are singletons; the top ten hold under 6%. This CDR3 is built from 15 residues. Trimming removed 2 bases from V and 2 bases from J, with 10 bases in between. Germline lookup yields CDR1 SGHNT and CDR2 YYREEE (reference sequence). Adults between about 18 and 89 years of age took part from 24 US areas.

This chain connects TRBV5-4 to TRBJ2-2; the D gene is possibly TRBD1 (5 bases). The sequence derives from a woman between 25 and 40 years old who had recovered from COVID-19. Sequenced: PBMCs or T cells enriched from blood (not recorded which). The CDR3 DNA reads TGTGCCAGCAGCTTATTCAGGGCAAACACCGGGGAGCTGTTTTTT. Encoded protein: CASSLFRANTGELFF.